This T cell receptor beta chain is drawn from a study of blood T cell repertoires in COVID-19 (dated by TCRdb to about 2020). Background for the entire study: The collaborator samples originated in the United States, Italy and Spain and spanned the acute and convalescent phases of COVID-19. A de-identified subject ID, COVID-19 status, age in years and sex were almost always included in the sample metadata. The samples were drawn from two sources: the first 160 participants of the ongoing ImmuneRACE study, and 1,254 subjects contributed by 6 global collaborators. The dataset comprised deeply sampled blood TCRbeta repertoires from subjects exposed to, actively infected with, or recovered from COVID-19. The material from the prospective study consisted of cDNA or gDNA derived from T cells, B-cell-depleted T cells, or PBMCs. A freely available public database, intended as a resource for researchers studying the immune response to SARS-CoV-2, is where the repertoires were released. Where available, HLA class I and class II types were taken from metadata supplied by the sample provider and were not determined by assay-based typing. Beyond this particular receptor, the publication reports: The amount of clinical and demographic metadata varied by source and participant and was provided uncurated.

Turning to this clone: Its binding antigen is unknown. No much larger clone exists at a distance of one base, and base qualities are not known.

The immunoSEQ Assay, a bias-controlled multiplex PCR, was used to amplify TCRbeta CDR3 regions from genomic DNA. The authors processed their data as follows. The number of nucleated cells in each sample was estimated from the amplification of reference gene primers within the assay. To quantify the absolute abundance of each unique TCRbeta CDR3 rearrangement, sequence reads were collapsed and filtered. For each sample, productive Simpson clonality was calculated as the square root of Simpson's diversity index over productive rearrangements. As stored in TCRdb, this immuneACCESS dataset retains in-frame rearrangements with V and J assigned. A fraction of the clones does not appear; measured against another copy, unresolved V genes explain less than half of the discrepancy, and the remainder lacks a known reason. V and J calls plus clone size are reproduced from that table; the DNA served to infer D and trimming. The sample profile shows 250,000 or so clones; 84% of them were found once. The ten largest clonotypes hold around 4.2% of the sample.

The CDR3 sequence holds 13 residues, the cysteine and phenylalanine included. Only the CDR3 DNA is retained, 39 bases long and in frame from the first base. Via the germline V gene, CDR1 is SGHVS and CDR2 FQNEAQ. Trimmed from V: 4 bases; trimmed from J: 7 bases; junction bases lacking a gene match: 7. Collaborating institutions collected whole blood in K2EDTA tubes following their own protocols. Collaborator samples were shipped for TCRbeta analysis as frozen whole blood, isolated PBMCs, or DNA extracted from either sample type. This sequence uses TRBV7-8 and TRBJ2-7; 7 of the junction bases match TRBD2. Sequencing was performed on peripheral blood. This receptor was identified in a man aged 55-75 years with acute or convalescent COVID-19. The DNA reads TGTGCCAGCAGCTACAGAGCGGGGCCGGAGCAGTACTTC. It translates as CASSYRAGPEQYF.